Shown below are 12 T cell receptor beta chains from a single sample sequenced in a study of T cell repertoires in cytomegalovirus infection. Via MiXCR, TCRdb re-called the reads, giving one row per CDR3 protein. This sample has around 450,000 distinct CDR3 sequences, with roughly 30% found just once. Sequencing was done on a sample of PBMCs. These receptors came from a human donor in good health (CMV status not recorded). Some clones in this sample may be carry-over from other donors' samples.

In its sample, this clonotype was seen a few times. The gene calls are TRBV14 and TRBJ1-1; TRBD1 aligns across 7 bases. Looked up from germline, CDR1 is SGHDN and CDR2 is FVKESK. This CDR3 contains 17 residues. J lost 0 bases, V lost 0 bases, and 7 bases had no gene match. Here the CDR3 DNA reads TGTGCCAGCAGCCAAGAAACCGGGGACAGCATGAACACTGAAGCTTTCTTT. Its translation is CASSQETGDSMNTEAFF.

This chain links TRBV5-6 with TRBJ1-3; possibly TRBD1 for D (6 bases). V lost 3 bases and J 4 bases, leaving 20 bases between the germline ends. The germline gives CDR1 SGHDT, CDR2 YYEEEE. CDR3 length: 17 amino acids. CDR3 in amino acids: CASSSAGTPTGGNTIYF. The CDR3 DNA sequence: TGTGCCAGCAGCTCCGCCGGGACACCCACCGGAGGAAACACCATATATTTT. Full variable domain (missing parts from reference TRBV5-6 and TRBJ1-3): DAGVTQSPTHLIKTRGQQVTLRCSPKSGHDTVSWYQQALGQGPQFIFQYYEEEERQRGNFPDRFSGHQFPNYSSELNVNALLLGDSALYLCASSSAGTPTGGNTIYFGEGSWLTVV.

This clonotype was detected only once. The CDR3 ends on some other residue instead of the conserved phenylalanine or tryptophan, so this is likely a read error. This sequence joins TRBV10-3 and TRBJ2-2; D is unresolved. The germline V and J ends were trimmed by 2 bases and 6 bases, with 4 bases remaining between them. The germline V gene has CDR1 ENHRY and CDR2 SYGVKD. CDR3 length: 12 amino acids. Written as DNA, the CDR3 is TGTGCCATCAGTGAGGGCGCCGGGGAGCTGTTTGTT. It codes for CAISEGAGELFV.

This chain uses TRBV19 with TRBJ1-5, with unresolved D. The CDR3 runs to 14 residues. V lost 6 bases and J lost 0, with 9 bases in between. The germline gives CDR1 LNHDA, CDR2 SQIVND (reference sequence). CDR3 loop: CASSQDYSNQPQHF. The CDR3 DNA is TGTGCCAGTAGCCAGGATTATAGCAATCAGCCCCAGCATTTT. Complete variable domain (other parts from reference TRBV19 and TRBJ1-5): DGGITQSPKYLFRKEGQNVTLSCEQNLNHDAMYWYRQDPGQGLRLIYYSQIVNDFQKGDIAEGYSVSREKKESFPLTVTSAQKNPTAFYLCASSQDYSNQPQHFGDGTRLSIL.

In its sample, this clonotype was seen many times. The gene calls are TRBV6-6 and TRBJ2-2; TRBD1 matches 11 bases. Trimming removed 7 bases from V and 3 bases from J; junction bases left unmatched: 1. This CDR3 region has 14 residues. From germline, CDR1 is MNHNY and CDR2 SVGAGI (reference sequence). This CDR3 is CASKGQGDTGELFF. Written as DNA, the CDR3 is TGTGCCAGCAAGGGACAGGGGGACACCGGGGAGCTGTTTTTT.

In its sample, this clonotype was seen many times. The chain couples TRBV6-1 to TRBJ1-1; 12 nucleotides align to TRBD1. V lost 0 bases and J lost 7; bases outside the gene matches: 6. The CDR3 totals 16 residues. Germline V gene sequence: CDR1 MNHNS, CDR2 SASEGT. CDR3 amino acids: CASSEAPGQGADEAFF. CDR3 sequence (DNA): TGTGCCAGCAGTGAAGCCCCGGGACAGGGGGCAGATGAAGCTTTCTTT.

There are many counts of this clonotype. The chain has TRBV6-1 and TRBJ2-5; D call uncertain. Deletions cut 5 bases from V and 2 bases from J, with 9 bases between. Germline assignment: CDR1 MNHNS and CDR2 SASEGT. The CDR3 has 13 amino acids. This CDR3 reads CASSPTGQETQYF. In nucleotides, the CDR3 is TGTGCCAGCAGTCCCACTGGACAAGAGACCCAGTACTTC.

Notes on this clonotype: At one end, the junction sequence differs from germline, possibly due to a read error. This chain joins TRBV6-2 or TRBV6-3 and TRBJ2-7; D may be TRBD2 (6 bases). Germline CDR1 and CDR2: MNHEY and SVGEGT. This CDR3 is 16 amino acids long. The DNA of the CDR3 is TGTGCCCGCAGTTACGGCGGGGCAGGCAGCGGTGAAAAGCAGTACTTC. Amino acid sequence: CARSYGGAGSGEKQYF.

The genes are TRBV28 and TRBJ1-5; D possibly corresponds to TRBD1 (5 bases). The germline gives CDR1 MDHEN, CDR2 SYDVKM. V was pared by 7 bases and J by 0 bases, with 16 bases between. The CDR3 length is 16 residues. CDR3 sequence reads: CASIRDSDYSNQPQHF. The DNA of the CDR3 is TGTGCCAGCATTAGAGACAGCGATTATAGCAATCAGCCCCAGCATTTT.

At least ten counts were recorded for this clonotype. The V call is TRBV11-2, the J call TRBJ1-1; weak D call: TRBD1 (5 bases). The CDR3 has 14 amino acids. Trimming pared 6 bases from V and 1 base from J, leaving 12 bases between. CDR1 and CDR2 (germline): SGHAT, FQNNGV. The CDR3 sequence: CASRDRDANTEAFF. The CDR3 region has the DNA TGTGCCAGCAGAGATAGGGACGCGAACACTGAAGCTTTCTTT.

As concerns this clonotype: Without the conserved terminal phenylalanine or tryptophan, this CDR3 likely stems from a read error. This rearrangement joins TRBV7-8 to TRBJ2-7; D perhaps matches TRBD2 (6 bases). V was shortened by 4 bases and J by 6 bases, with 13 bases between the two germline ends. In germline, CDR1 is SGHVS, CDR2 FQNEAQ. CDR3 length: 13 residues. This CDR3 reads CASSSNLAFEQYS. The CDR3 DNA is TGTGCCAGCAGCTCTAACCTAGCGTTCGAGCAGTACTCC.

This clonotype appeared a few times. This rearrangement joins TRBV19 to TRBJ2-7; 9 bases are a match to TRBD1. CDR1 LNHDA and CDR2 SQIVND come from the germline V gene (reference sequence). The CDR3 runs to 13 residues. The junction had 3 bases not matched to a gene; V was cut back by 8 bases and J by 1 base. The CDR3 bases are TGTGCCAGTGGGGGACAGGGTTCCTACGAGCAGTACTTC. This translates into CASGGQGSYEQYF.